There are a few counts of the clone carrying this TCR beta chain. Profiling relied on immunoSEQ multiplex PCR, and the TCRdb table lists in-frame clones only, not all of them. In the table there are fewer than 350,000 clones, 81% of which are singletons. These data originate in a study of blood T cell repertoires in COVID-19. In the study overall: The United States, Italy and Spain provided the acute and convalescent COVID-19 samples.

This CDR3 has 14 amino acids. The V gene's germline CDR1 is LNHDA and CDR2 SQIVND (reference sequence). The V gene lost 7 bases and the J gene lost 3 bases, with 15 bases spanning the gap. This clonotype originated in an older woman with active or convalescent COVID-19. The chain employs TRBV19 and TRBJ1-1; D remains ambiguous. Sequenced input: peripheral blood. The CDR3 protein is CASIGSSGYTEAFF. The CDR3 DNA follows: TGTGCCAGTATAGGGTCGAGCGGGTACACTGAAGCTTTCTTT.